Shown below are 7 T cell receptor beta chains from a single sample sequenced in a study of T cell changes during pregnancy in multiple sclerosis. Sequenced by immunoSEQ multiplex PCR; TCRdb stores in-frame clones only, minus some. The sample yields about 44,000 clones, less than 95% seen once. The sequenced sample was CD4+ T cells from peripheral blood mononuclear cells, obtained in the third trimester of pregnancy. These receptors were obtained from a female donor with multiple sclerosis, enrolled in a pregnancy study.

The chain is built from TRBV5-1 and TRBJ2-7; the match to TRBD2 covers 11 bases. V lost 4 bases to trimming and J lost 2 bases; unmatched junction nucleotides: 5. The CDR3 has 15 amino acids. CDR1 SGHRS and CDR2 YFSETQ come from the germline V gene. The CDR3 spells CASSPRLAGTYEQYF. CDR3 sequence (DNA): TGCGCCAGCAGCCCCAGACTAGCGGGAACCTACGAGCAGTACTTC. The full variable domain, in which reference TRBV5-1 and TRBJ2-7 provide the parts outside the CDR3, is KAGVTQTPRYLIKTRGQQVTLSCSPISGHRSVSWYQQTPGQGLQFLFEYFSETQRNKGNFPGRFSGRQFSNSRSEMNVSTLELGDSALYLCASSPRLAGTYEQYFGPGTRLTVT.

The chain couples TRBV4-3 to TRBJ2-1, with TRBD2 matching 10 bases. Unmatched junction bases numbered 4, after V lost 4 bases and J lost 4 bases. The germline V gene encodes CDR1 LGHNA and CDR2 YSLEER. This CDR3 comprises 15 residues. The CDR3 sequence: CASSRGLAEYNEQFF. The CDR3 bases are TGCGCCAGCAGCCGTGGACTAGCGGAATACAATGAGCAGTTCTTC.

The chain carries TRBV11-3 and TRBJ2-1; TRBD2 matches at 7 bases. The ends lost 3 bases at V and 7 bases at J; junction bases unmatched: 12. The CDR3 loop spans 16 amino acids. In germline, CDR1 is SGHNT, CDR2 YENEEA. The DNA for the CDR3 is TGTGCCAGCAGCTTGACAGAGCGGGCCGGGAGGAATGAGCAGTTCTTC. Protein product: CASSLTERAGRNEQFF.

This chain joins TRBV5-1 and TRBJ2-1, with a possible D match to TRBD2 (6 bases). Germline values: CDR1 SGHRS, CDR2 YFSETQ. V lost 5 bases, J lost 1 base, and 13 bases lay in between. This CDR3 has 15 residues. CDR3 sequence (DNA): TGCGCCAGCAGTGGCTGGGCGGGGTCCTACAATGAGCAGTTCTTC. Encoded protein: CASSGWAGSYNEQFF.

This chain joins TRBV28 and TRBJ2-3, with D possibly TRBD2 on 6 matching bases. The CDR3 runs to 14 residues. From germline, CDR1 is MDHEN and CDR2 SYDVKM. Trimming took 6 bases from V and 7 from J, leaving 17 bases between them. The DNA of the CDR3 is TGTGCCAGCAGCGCCGGGACTCTACTAAATACGCAGTATTTT. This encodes CASSAGTLLNTQYF.

The CDR3 sequence is CASSYSGQGANGYTF. CDR3 DNA: TGTGCCAGCAGTTACTCGGGACAGGGGGCGAATGGCTACACCTTC. The chain combines TRBV6-5 with TRBJ1-2, with TRBD1 identical over 12 bases. The CDR3 extends over 15 amino acids. Germline V CDR1 and CDR2: MNHEY, SVGAGI. The J segment lost 6 bases and the V segment lost 0 bases, leaving 2 bases of the junction unmatched.

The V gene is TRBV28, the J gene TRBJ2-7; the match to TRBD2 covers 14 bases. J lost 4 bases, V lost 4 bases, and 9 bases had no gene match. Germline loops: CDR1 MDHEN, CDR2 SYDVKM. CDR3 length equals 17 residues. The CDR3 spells CASSSGTSGSPGYEQYF. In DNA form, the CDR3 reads TGTGCCAGCAGTTCTGGGACTAGCGGGAGCCCCGGGTACGAGCAGTACTTC.